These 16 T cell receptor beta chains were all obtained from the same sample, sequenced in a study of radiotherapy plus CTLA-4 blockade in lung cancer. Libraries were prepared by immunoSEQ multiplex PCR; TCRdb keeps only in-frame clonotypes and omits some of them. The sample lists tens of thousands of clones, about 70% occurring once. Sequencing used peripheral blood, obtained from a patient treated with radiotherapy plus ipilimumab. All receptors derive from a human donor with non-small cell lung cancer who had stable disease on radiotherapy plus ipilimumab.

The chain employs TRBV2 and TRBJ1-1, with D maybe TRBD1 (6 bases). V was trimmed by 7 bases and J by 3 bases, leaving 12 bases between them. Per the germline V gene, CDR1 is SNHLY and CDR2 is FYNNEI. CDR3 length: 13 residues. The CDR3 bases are TGTGCCAGCATTGGTACAGGGCACACTGAAGCTTTCTTT. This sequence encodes CASIGTGHTEAFF.

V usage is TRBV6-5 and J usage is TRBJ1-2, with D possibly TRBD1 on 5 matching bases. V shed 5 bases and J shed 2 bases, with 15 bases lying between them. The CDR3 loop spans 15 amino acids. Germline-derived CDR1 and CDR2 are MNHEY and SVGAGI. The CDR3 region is CASSGPSQANYGYTF. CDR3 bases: TGTGCCAGCAGTGGCCCTTCACAGGCGAACTATGGCTACACCTTC.

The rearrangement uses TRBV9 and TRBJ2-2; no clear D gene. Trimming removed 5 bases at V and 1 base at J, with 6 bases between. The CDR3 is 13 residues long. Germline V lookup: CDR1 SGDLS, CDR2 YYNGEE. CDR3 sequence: CASSPRNTGELFF. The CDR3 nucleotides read TGTGCCAGCAGTCCGCGGAACACCGGGGAGCTGTTTTTT.

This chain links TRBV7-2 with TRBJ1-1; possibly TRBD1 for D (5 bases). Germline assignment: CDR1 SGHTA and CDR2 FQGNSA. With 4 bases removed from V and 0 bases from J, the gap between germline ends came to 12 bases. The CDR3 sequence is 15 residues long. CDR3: CASSSRGKMNTEAFF. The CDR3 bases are TGTGCCAGCAGCTCCCGGGGCAAAATGAACACTGAAGCTTTCTTT.

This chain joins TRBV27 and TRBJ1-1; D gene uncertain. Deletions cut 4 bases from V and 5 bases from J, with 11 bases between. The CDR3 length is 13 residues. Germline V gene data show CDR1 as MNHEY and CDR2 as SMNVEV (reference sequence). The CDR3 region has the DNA TGTGCCAGCAGTTCGATAGCTGGAACTGAAGCTTTCTTT. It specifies CASSSIAGTEAFF.

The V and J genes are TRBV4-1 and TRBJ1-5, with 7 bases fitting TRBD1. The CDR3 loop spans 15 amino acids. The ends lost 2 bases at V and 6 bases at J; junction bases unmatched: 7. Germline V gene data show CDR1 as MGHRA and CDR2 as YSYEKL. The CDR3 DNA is TGCGCCAGCAGCCAAACGGTCCAGGGGGGTCAGCCCCAGCATTTT. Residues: CASSQTVQGGQPQHF.

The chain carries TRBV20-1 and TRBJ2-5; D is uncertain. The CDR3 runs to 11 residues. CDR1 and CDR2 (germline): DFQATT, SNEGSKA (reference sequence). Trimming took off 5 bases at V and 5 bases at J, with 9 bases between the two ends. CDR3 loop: CSALSDETQYF. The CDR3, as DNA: TGCAGTGCTCTTTCAGACGAGACCCAGTACTTC.

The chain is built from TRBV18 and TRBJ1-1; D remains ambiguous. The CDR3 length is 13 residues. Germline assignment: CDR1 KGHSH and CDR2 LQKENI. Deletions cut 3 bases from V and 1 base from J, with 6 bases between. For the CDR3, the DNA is TGTGCCAGCTCACCCGGCGGGAACACTGAAGCTTTCTTT. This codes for CASSPGGNTEAFF. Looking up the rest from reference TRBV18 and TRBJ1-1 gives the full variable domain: NAGVMQNPRHLVRRRGQEARLRCSPMKGHSHVYWYRQLPEEGLKFMVYLQKENIIDESGMPKERFSAEFPKEGPSILRIQQVVRGDSAAYFCASSPGGNTEAFFGQGTRLTVV.

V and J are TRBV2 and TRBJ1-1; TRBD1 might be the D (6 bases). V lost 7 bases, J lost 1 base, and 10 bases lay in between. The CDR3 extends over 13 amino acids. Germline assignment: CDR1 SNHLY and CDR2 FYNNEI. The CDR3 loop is CASISDRNTEAFF. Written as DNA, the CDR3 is TGTGCCAGCATCTCGGACAGGAACACTGAAGCTTTCTTT.

The CDR3 protein is CASSLTDRAPYNEQFF. The CDR3 nucleotides read TGTGCCAGCAGTTTAACCGACAGGGCCCCTTACAATGAGCAGTTCTTC. The J gene is TRBJ2-1, the V gene TRBV27; 7 bases align to TRBD1. The CDR3 is made up of 16 amino acids. CDR1 is MNHEY and CDR2 is SMNVEV in the germline V gene (reference sequence). J gave up 4 bases and V 2 bases, and 8 bases lay outside the gene matches.

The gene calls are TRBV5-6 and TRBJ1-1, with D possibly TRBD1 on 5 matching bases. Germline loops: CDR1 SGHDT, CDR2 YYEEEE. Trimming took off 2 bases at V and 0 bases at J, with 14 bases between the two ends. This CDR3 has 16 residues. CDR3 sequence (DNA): TGTGCCAGCAGCTTCTCCCCAGGGTGGATGAACACTGAAGCTTTCTTT. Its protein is CASSFSPGWMNTEAFF.

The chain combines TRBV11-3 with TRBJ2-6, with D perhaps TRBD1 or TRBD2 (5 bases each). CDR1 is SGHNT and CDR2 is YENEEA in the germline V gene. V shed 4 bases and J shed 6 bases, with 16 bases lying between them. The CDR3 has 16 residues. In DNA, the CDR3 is TGTGCCAGCAGCTCGGGGCGGGTCGGAAAGGCCAACGTCCTGACTTTC. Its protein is CASSSGRVGKANVLTF.

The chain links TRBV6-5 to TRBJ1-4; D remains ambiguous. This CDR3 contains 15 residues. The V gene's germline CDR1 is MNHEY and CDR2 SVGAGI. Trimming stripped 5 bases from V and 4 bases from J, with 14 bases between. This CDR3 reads CASSRLLSLNEKLFF. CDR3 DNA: TGTGCCAGCAGTCGACTGTTGTCCCTTAATGAAAAACTGTTTTTT.

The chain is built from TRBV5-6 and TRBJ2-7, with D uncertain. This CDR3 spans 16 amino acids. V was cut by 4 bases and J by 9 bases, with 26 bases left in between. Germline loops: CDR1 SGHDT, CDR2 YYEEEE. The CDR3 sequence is CASSPQEDRAIIWQYF. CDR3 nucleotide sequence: TGTGCCAGCAGCCCCCAAGAGGACCGCGCAATAATTTGGCAGTACTTC.

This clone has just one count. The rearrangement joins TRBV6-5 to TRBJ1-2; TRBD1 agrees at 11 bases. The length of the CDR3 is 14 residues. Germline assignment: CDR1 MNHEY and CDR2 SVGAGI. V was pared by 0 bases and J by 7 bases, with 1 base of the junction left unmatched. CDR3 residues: CASSYSGTGGGYTF. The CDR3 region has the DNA TGTGCCAGCAGTTACTCCGGGACAGGGGGTGGCTACACCTTC.

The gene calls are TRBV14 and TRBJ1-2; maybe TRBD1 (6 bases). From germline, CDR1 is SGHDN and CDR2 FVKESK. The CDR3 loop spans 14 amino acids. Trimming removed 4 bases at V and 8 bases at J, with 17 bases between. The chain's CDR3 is CASSPAGVLWGYTF. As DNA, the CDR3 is TGTGCCAGCAGCCCAGCAGGGGTGCTCTGGGGCTACACCTTC.